This is a list of T cell receptor beta chains from one sample in a study of beta chain features in type 1 diabetes. Assay: immunoSEQ multiplex PCR; the TCRdb copy retains only in-frame clones and omits some. The top ten clones hold 0.06% to 0.07% of a sample with around 430,000 clones, about 32% of them seen once. The sequencing input was naive CD4+ T cells from blood. These TCRs come from a man aged 18-30 years in good health. Both conserved end residues are part of each CDR3. Fields, in order: V gene, J gene, clone size, CDR3 protein. Only part of the rows carry a size: once, few, many, or a class if the clone is expanded.

>TRBV18|TRBJ1-4|NA
CASSPKEANEKLFF
>TRBV7-8|TRBJ2-5|NA
CASSLTRLAGVETQYF
>TRBV7-6|TRBJ2-1|NA
CASSLAIGLAGYEQFF
>TRBV28|TRBJ2-1|few
CASSPWTSGREQFF
>TRBV4-2|TRBJ2-1|NA
CASSQDVAGGYNEQFF
>TRBV10-3|TRBJ2-3|few
CATLLGGSTDTQYF
>TRBV18|TRBJ2-3|NA
CASSPGDSSTDTQYF
>TRBV5-1|TRBJ2-7|once
CASSLPQGTQYEQYF
>TRBV7-8|TRBJ2-7|NA
CASSTRQGGHEQYF
>TRBV7-2|TRBJ2-3|NA
CASRRRDKIGTSGWYF
>TRBV21-1|TRBJ2-4|NA
CASHRKNIQYF
>TRBV7-2|TRBJ2-7|few
CASSLGSPKIYEQYF
>TRBV28|TRBJ2-1|NA
CASSPSGTSGVYNEQFF
>TRBV30|TRBJ1-1|few
CAWSVLLTNTEAFF
>TRBV18|TRBJ1-4|few
CASSPTGWTEKLFF
>TRBV5-4|TRBJ2-7|once
CASSLNPGFNEQYF
>TRBV6-5|TRBJ2-3|few
CASSSLAGPDTQYF
>TRBV19|TRBJ2-2|NA
CASSILNTGELFF
>TRBV25-1|TRBJ2-3|few
CASSEVLATDTQYF
>TRBV30|TRBJ2-1|NA
CAWSVGEGIYNEQFF
>TRBV28|TRBJ2-7|NA
CASSSQGAYEQYF
>TRBV18|TRBJ2-5|once
CASSPSTSGNWGTQYF
>TRBV4-2|TRBJ2-2|NA
CASSPGTSGSRTGELFF
>TRBV28|TRBJ2-4|NA
CASIGGRNIQYF
>TRBV30|TRBJ1-3|NA
CAWSVSSGNTIYF
>TRBV9|TRBJ2-7|NA
CASSPTSETVSYEQYF
>TRBV7-9|TRBJ2-1|NA
CAQGAGPYNEQFF